This paragraph reports one TCR beta chain. Its antigen is undetermined. V lost 7 bases and J lost 5, with 16 bases in between. The CDR3 loop spans 14 amino acids. Germline values: CDR1 SGHKS, CDR2 YYEKEE (reference sequence). This sample was included in a study of blood T cells in healthy people across ages. The study, taken as a whole, reports: The study found more naive CD4+ cells and higher diversity in long-lived than aged donors.

Next came a second PCR, run for about 7 to 12 cycles, which used a sample-barcoded 5' primer along with a J-beta primer mix. TCRdb re-called the 5' RACE reads through MiXCR, storing one row per CDR3 protein. The sample consists of roughly 1,500,000 distinct CDR3 sequences, almost 35% of them appearing once. The J gene is TRBJ2-1, the V gene TRBV5-5; D uncertain. This TCR came from a woman in her 30s in good health. Source material: blood. The CDR3 nucleotides read TGTGCCAGCCGACCTCCTGGGCCTGACAATGAGCAGTTCTTC. Translating gives CASRPPGPDNEQFF.